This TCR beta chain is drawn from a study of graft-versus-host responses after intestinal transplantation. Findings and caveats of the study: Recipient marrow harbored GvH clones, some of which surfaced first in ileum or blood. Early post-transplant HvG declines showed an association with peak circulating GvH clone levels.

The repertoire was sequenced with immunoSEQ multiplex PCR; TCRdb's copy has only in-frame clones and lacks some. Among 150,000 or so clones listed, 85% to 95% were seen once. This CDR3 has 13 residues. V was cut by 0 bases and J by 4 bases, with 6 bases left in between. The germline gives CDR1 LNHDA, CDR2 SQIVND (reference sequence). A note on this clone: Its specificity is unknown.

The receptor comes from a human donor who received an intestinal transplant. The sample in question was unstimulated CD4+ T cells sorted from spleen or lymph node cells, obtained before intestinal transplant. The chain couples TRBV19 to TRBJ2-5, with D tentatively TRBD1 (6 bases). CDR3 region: CASSIDRGETQYF. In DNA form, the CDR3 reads TGTGCCAGTAGTATAGACAGGGGAGAGACCCAGTACTTC.